This TCR beta chain was captured in a study of T cells in Graves' hyperthyroidism and ophthalmopathy. Researchers took RNA transcripts and amplified the TCR beta CDR3 regions from them. HTBI primers drove first-round RT-PCR of the TCR CDR3. TCRdb fed the multiplex PCR reads into MiXCR, producing one record per CDR3 protein. The sample contains 700,000 or so distinct CDR3 sequences, less than 20% of which appear only once. Whole-study findings and limits: Expanded thyroid clonotypes (above 0.001) were mostly also found in blood.

This clonotype came up a few times. The target antigen is unknown. The CDR3 has 15 residues. Germline trimming cut 2 bases from V and 3 bases from J; bases unmatched to any gene: 6. Per germline, CDR1 SGHTA and CDR2 FQGTGA. The sequenced material came from blood. The clonotype comes from a man aged 18 to 29 with Graves' hyperthyroidism. The chain has TRBV7-3 and TRBJ2-7; 8 bases match TRBD2. The CDR3 reads CASSLSGGVDYEQYF. For the CDR3, the DNA is TGTGCCAGCAGCTTATCGGGGGGGGTCGACTACGAGCAGTACTTC.